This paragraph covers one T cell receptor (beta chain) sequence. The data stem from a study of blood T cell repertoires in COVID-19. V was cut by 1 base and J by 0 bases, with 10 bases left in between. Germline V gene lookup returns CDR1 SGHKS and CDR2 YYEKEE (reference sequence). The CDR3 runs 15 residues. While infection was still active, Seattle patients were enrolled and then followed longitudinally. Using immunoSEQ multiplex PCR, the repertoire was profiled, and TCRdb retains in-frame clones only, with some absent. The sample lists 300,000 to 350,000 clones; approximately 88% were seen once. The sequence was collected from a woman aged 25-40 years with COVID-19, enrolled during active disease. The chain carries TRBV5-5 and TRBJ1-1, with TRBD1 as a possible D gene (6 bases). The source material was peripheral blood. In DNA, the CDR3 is TGTGCCAGCAGCTTGTACGCAGGGGTGAACACTGAAGCTTTCTTT. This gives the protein CASSLYAGVNTEAFF.